This TCR beta chain was sequenced during a study of vaccination and CD4 T cells after COVID-19. For this clonotype: Its antigen remains unknown.

The assay that was used to sequence DNA from cultured CD4+ T cells was the Oncomine TCR Beta short-read assay. The authors extracted genomic DNA from cultured CD4+ T cells. A single record per CDR3 protein comes from TCRdb applying MiXCR to the PCR reads. This sample has approximately 15,000 distinct CDR3 sequences; 61% occur once, and the top ten carry less than 8.5%. CDR1 and CDR2 (germline): DFQATT, SNEGSKA (reference sequence). CDR3 length equals 14 residues. The ends lost 0 bases at V and 6 bases at J; junction bases unmatched: 6. Treatment denoted: approximately nine-day PBMC culture with coronavirus spike peptide pools or control peptides (ViraFEST assay).

The specimen was CD4+ T cells from blood, cultured in vitro. V and J are TRBV20-1 and TRBJ2-3, with 7 bases fitting TRBD2. The source of this sequence is a human donor who had recovered from COVID-19. CDR3: CSARDVTLADTQYF. As DNA, the CDR3 is TGCAGTGCTAGAGACGTAACACTAGCGGATACGCAGTATTTT.